The rows below give T cell receptor beta chains drawn from one sample of a study of multiple sclerosis patients with progressive multifocal leukoencephalopathy. TCRdb's copy holds only in-frame clones and misses some; the assay was immunoSEQ multiplex PCR. The data contain more than 30,000 clones, 80% to 95% of them singletons. The sequenced sample consisted of PBMCs. All receptors come from a man aged 30 to 39 with multiple sclerosis. The CDR3 runs from the conserved cysteine through the conserved F or W. D genes are given only for firm matches. Some rows mark clone size as missing; the rest say once, few, many or name a class of expanded clone.

v_call	d_call	j_call	clone_size	cdr3_aa	cdr3_nt
TRBV6-5	TRBD2	TRBJ2-2	-	CASSFPGTSGPGELFF	TGTGCCAGCAGTTTCCCCGGGACTAGCGGGCCCGGGGAGCTGTTTTTT
TRBV11-3	TRBD1	TRBJ1-2	-	CASSSRDRGRSNYGYTF	TGTGCCAGCAGCTCCCGGGACAGGGGGCGATCTAACTATGGCTACACCTTC
TRBV11-2	TRBD2	TRBJ2-5	-	CASSPGGGQTQYF	TGTGCCAGCAGCCCTGGGGGAGGGCAGACCCAGTACTTC
TRBV7-9	-	TRBJ1-4	-	CASSLERSTNEKLFF	TGTGCCAGCAGCTTAGAGAGGTCAACTAATGAAAAACTGTTTTTT
TRBV7-2	-	TRBJ1-5	-	CASSYGRYGNQPQHF	TGTGCCAGCAGCTACGGACGTTATGGCAATCAGCCCCAGCATTTT
TRBV4-3	-	TRBJ2-2	-	CASSSYGWSNTGELFF	TGCGCCAGCAGCTCCTACGGCTGGTCGAACACCGGGGAGCTGTTTTTT
TRBV10-3	TRBD2	TRBJ2-3	-	CAISEGGRQDTQYF	TGTGCCATCAGTGAGGGCGGGAGACAAGATACGCAGTATTTT
TRBV7-2	TRBD2	TRBJ2-1	-	CASSPSGGSYNEQFF	TGTGCCAGCAGCCCTAGCGGCGGGAGTTACAATGAGCAGTTCTTC
TRBV10-2	-	TRBJ2-1	-	CASSELAASSYNEQFF	TGCGCCAGCAGTGAGTTAGCGGCTAGCTCCTACAATGAGCAGTTCTTC
TRBV19	-	TRBJ1-2	-	CASSPRGGHYGYTF	TGTGCCAGTAGTCCCCGCGGGGGCCACTATGGCTACACCTTC
TRBV7-6	TRBD2	TRBJ2-7	once	CASSFQPRLAGAYEQYF	TGTGCCAGCAGCTTCCAGCCGAGACTAGCGGGAGCTTACGAGCAGTACTTC
TRBV7-2	-	TRBJ1-4	-	CASSSRGTNEKLFF	TGTGCCAGCAGCTCGCGGGGGACTAATGAAAAACTGTTTTTT
TRBV6-5	TRBD1	TRBJ1-1	-	CASSSRGRGNTEAFF	TGTGCCAGCAGTAGCAGGGGGCGTGGGAACACTGAAGCTTTCTTT
TRBV7-2	TRBD2	TRBJ2-7	-	CASSSRPGLAGLSYEQYF	TGTGCCAGCAGCTCCCGCCCGGGACTAGCGGGACTATCCTACGAGCAGTACTTC
TRBV27	-	TRBJ1-2	-	CASSLSGYDYTF	TGTGCCAGCAGTTTATCCGGTTATGACTACACCTTC
TRBV5-4	-	TRBJ1-2	-	CASSPGVGTDPSGYTF	TGTGCCAGCAGCCCGGGGGTGGGGACGGACCCCTCTGGCTACACCTTC
TRBV5-4	TRBD1	TRBJ1-1	-	CASSWGQGTEAFF	TGTGCCAGCAGTTGGGGACAGGGGACTGAAGCTTTCTTT
TRBV4-3	-	TRBJ2-1	-	CASSQVLGESSYNEQFF	TGCGCCAGCAGCCAAGTCTTGGGGGAGAGCTCCTACAATGAGCAGTTCTTC
TRBV4-1	TRBD2	TRBJ2-5	-	CASSQTGLQETQYF	TGCGCCAGCAGCCAGACGGGACTACAAGAGACCCAGTACTTC